This TCR beta chain was sequenced during a study of T-cell memory formation after mild COVID-19. This clonotype has only a few counts. Its antigen is currently unknown. Study observations and caveats: Contracting clones from day 15 to 85 showed balanced CD4/CD8; later expanders favored CD4+. Contracting clones localized mainly to CM and EM when CD4+ and mainly to EMRA when CD8+.

A 5'RACE reaction primed in the constant segment made cDNA libraries of TCR alpha and TCR beta, and these carried sample barcodes and UMIs. TCRdb ran MiXCR on the 5' RACE reads and lists one entry per CDR3 protein. Among hundreds of thousands of distinct CDR3 sequences, over 15% were seen once, and the ten largest hold 12%. The material sequenced was PBMCs or a T cell subset sorted from them (not recorded which). The TCR was taken from an adult woman who had mild COVID-19 (a few samples of this study predate the infection). Cell type and time point are not known.

Here the CDR3 reads CASSKISGANNEQFF. The CDR3 nucleotides are TGTGCCAGTAGTAAGATTAGCGGGGCTAACAATGAGCAGTTCTTC. The chain joins TRBV19 to TRBJ2-1; 8 bases align to TRBD2. Trimming removed 4 bases from V and 5 bases from J; junction bases left unmatched: 7. This CDR3 has 15 amino acids. Germline CDR1 LNHDA, CDR2 SQIVND (reference sequence).